This is a list of T cell receptor beta chains from one sample in a study of OX40 agonist ivuxolimab in advanced cancers. Generated by immunoSEQ multiplex PCR, the TCRdb table keeps only in-frame clones and is missing some. The sample has some 70,000 clones, approximately 93% seen once. This specimen consisted of CD4+ or CD8+ T cells sorted from blood, obtained in a trial of the OX40 agonist ivuxolimab. These receptors were taken from an adult with an advanced solid tumor such as melanoma, head and neck, liver or kidney cancer. CDR3s include the opening cysteine and the closing phenylalanine or tryptophan. Fields, in order: D gene, CDR3 length, V gene, clone size, J gene, CDR3 DNA, CDR3 protein. D genes are given only for firm matches. Some rows mark clone size as missing; the rest say once, few, many or name a class of expanded clone.

d_call: -
cdr3_length: 13
v_call: TRBV10-1
clone_size: -
j_call: TRBJ2-1
cdr3_nt: TGCGCCAGCAGTCCCCGGGCCCCCAATGAGCAGTTCTTC
cdr3_aa: CASSPRAPNEQFF

d_call: -
cdr3_length: 13
v_call: TRBV19
clone_size: once
j_call: TRBJ1-5
cdr3_nt: TGTGCCAGTAGTACCTTCAAAAATCAGCCCCAGCATTTT
cdr3_aa: CASSTFKNQPQHF

d_call: -
cdr3_length: 13
v_call: TRBV30
clone_size: few
j_call: TRBJ1-1
cdr3_nt: TGTGCCTGGAGACCCAGGGGAACGACTGAAGCTTTCTTT
cdr3_aa: CAWRPRGTTEAFF

d_call: TRBD2
cdr3_length: 15
v_call: TRBV5-1
clone_size: -
j_call: TRBJ2-7
cdr3_nt: TGCGCCAGCAGCTTGAGCGGGAGGGAAACCTACGAGCAGTACTTC
cdr3_aa: CASSLSGRETYEQYF

d_call: TRBD1
cdr3_length: 14
v_call: TRBV7-2
clone_size: -
j_call: TRBJ2-7
cdr3_nt: TGTGCCAGCAGCTTAGAGGGACAGCACTACGAGCAGTACTTC
cdr3_aa: CASSLEGQHYEQYF

d_call: -
cdr3_length: 14
v_call: TRBV5-1
clone_size: -
j_call: TRBJ1-1
cdr3_nt: TGCGCCAGCAGCTTGTCGACGAGTAACACTGAAGCTTTCTTT
cdr3_aa: CASSLSTSNTEAFF

d_call: TRBD2
cdr3_length: 19
v_call: TRBV7-2
clone_size: -
j_call: TRBJ2-6
cdr3_nt: TGTGCCAGCAGCTTATTGGGACTAGCGGGAGTGACTGGGGCCAACGTCCTGACTTTC
cdr3_aa: CASSLLGLAGVTGANVLTF

d_call: TRBD1
cdr3_length: 15
v_call: TRBV19
clone_size: -
j_call: TRBJ2-7
cdr3_nt: TGTGCCAGTAGTTCCCGGAACAGGGGTATCTACGAGCAGTACTTC
cdr3_aa: CASSSRNRGIYEQYF

d_call: -
cdr3_length: 16
v_call: TRBV2
clone_size: -
j_call: TRBJ2-4
cdr3_nt: TGTGCCAGCAGTGAATGGGGGGGCTTCTCCAAAAACATTCAGTACTTC
cdr3_aa: CASSEWGGFSKNIQYF

d_call: -
cdr3_length: 13
v_call: TRBV11-3
clone_size: -
j_call: TRBJ1-1
cdr3_nt: TGTGCCAGCAGCTTAGAGGTGAACACTGAAGCTTTCTTT
cdr3_aa: CASSLEVNTEAFF

d_call: TRBD1
cdr3_length: 15
v_call: TRBV5-1
clone_size: -
j_call: TRBJ2-4
cdr3_nt: TGCGCCAGCAGCCTGGACAGGGCGGGGCGGAACATTCAGTACTTC
cdr3_aa: CASSLDRAGRNIQYF

d_call: -
cdr3_length: 11
v_call: TRBV30
clone_size: -
j_call: TRBJ2-5
cdr3_nt: TGTGCCTGGGGCGGGGAAGAGACCCAGTACTTC
cdr3_aa: CAWGGEETQYF

d_call: TRBD1
cdr3_length: 14
v_call: TRBV2
clone_size: -
j_call: TRBJ1-1
cdr3_nt: TGTGCCAGCACAGAGACAGGGGGAAGAACTGAAGCTTTCTTT
cdr3_aa: CASTETGGRTEAFF

d_call: TRBD1
cdr3_length: 16
v_call: TRBV7-2
clone_size: -
j_call: TRBJ1-2
cdr3_nt: TGTGCCAGCAGCTTAGCGCCACAGGGGGCGCTCAGTGGCTACACCTTC
cdr3_aa: CASSLAPQGALSGYTF

d_call: TRBD2
cdr3_length: 14
v_call: TRBV27
clone_size: -
j_call: TRBJ2-5
cdr3_nt: TGTGCCAGCAGTTTAGTAGCGGGGGCAGAGACCCAGTACTTC
cdr3_aa: CASSLVAGAETQYF

d_call: -
cdr3_length: 13
v_call: TRBV5-4
clone_size: -
j_call: TRBJ2-7
cdr3_nt: TGTGCCAGCAGCTTGGGGGCCGGGGACGAGCAGTACTTC
cdr3_aa: CASSLGAGDEQYF

d_call: -
cdr3_length: 14
v_call: TRBV15
clone_size: -
j_call: TRBJ2-7
cdr3_nt: TGTGCCACCAGCAGAGATTTGGGTGCCTACGAGCAGTACTTC
cdr3_aa: CATSRDLGAYEQYF

d_call: -
cdr3_length: 12
v_call: TRBV28
clone_size: -
j_call: TRBJ1-2
cdr3_nt: TGTGCCAGCAGTTACGGATTTCTGGGCTACACCTTC
cdr3_aa: CASSYGFLGYTF

d_call: TRBD1
cdr3_length: 16
v_call: TRBV4-1
clone_size: once
j_call: TRBJ1-2
cdr3_nt: TGCGCCAGCAGCGTAGGACAGGGTCTATTTTTTGATGGCTACACCTTC
cdr3_aa: CASSVGQGLFFDGYTF

d_call: TRBD1
cdr3_length: 14
v_call: TRBV28
clone_size: -
j_call: TRBJ2-7
cdr3_nt: TGTGCCAGCAGACAGGGGGATCCTTCCTACGAGCAGTACTTC
cdr3_aa: CASRQGDPSYEQYF

d_call: -
cdr3_length: 16
v_call: TRBV7-2
clone_size: -
j_call: TRBJ2-6
cdr3_nt: TGTGCCAGCAGCTTACACAGGGAGAGTGGGGCCAACGTCCTGACTTTC
cdr3_aa: CASSLHRESGANVLTF

d_call: TRBD1
cdr3_length: 15
v_call: TRBV19
clone_size: -
j_call: TRBJ2-2
cdr3_nt: TGTGCCAGTAGTATTGAGGGGGCGAGCACCGGGGAGCTGTTTTTT
cdr3_aa: CASSIEGASTGELFF

d_call: TRBD1
cdr3_length: 14
v_call: TRBV27
clone_size: -
j_call: TRBJ2-7
cdr3_nt: TGTGCCAGCAGTTTAGAGAGGGGGCTTGGCGAGCAGTACTTC
cdr3_aa: CASSLERGLGEQYF

d_call: -
cdr3_length: 16
v_call: TRBV6-1
clone_size: -
j_call: TRBJ2-2
cdr3_nt: TGTGCCATCAGTGACGTGGCAGGGAATAACCTTGGGGAGCTGTTTTTT
cdr3_aa: CAISDVAGNNLGELFF

d_call: -
cdr3_length: 13
v_call: TRBV7-9
clone_size: few
j_call: TRBJ1-1
cdr3_nt: TGTGCCAGCAGCCTAGGGGAGGCGACTGAAGCTTTCTTT
cdr3_aa: CASSLGEATEAFF

d_call: TRBD2
cdr3_length: 15
v_call: TRBV7-3
clone_size: -
j_call: TRBJ2-2
cdr3_nt: TGTGCCAGCAGCTTGATAGCGGGGTCCGGCGGGGAGCTGTTTTTT
cdr3_aa: CASSLIAGSGGELFF

d_call: TRBD1
cdr3_length: 15
v_call: TRBV6-6
clone_size: -
j_call: TRBJ1-1
cdr3_nt: TGTGCCAGCAGTTTTGGGACAGCCCAGGGGACTGAAGCTTTCTTT
cdr3_aa: CASSFGTAQGTEAFF

d_call: -
cdr3_length: 14
v_call: TRBV19
clone_size: -
j_call: TRBJ1-6
cdr3_nt: TGTGCCAGTAGTTACCAGGGGATTAATTCACCCCTCCACTTT
cdr3_aa: CASSYQGINSPLHF

d_call: -
cdr3_length: 15
v_call: TRBV6-6
clone_size: -
j_call: TRBJ1-5
cdr3_nt: TGTGCCAGCAGTGCCGAGGGTGGTCGCAATCAGCCCCAGCATTTT
cdr3_aa: CASSAEGGRNQPQHF

d_call: TRBD2
cdr3_length: 15
v_call: TRBV7-8
clone_size: -
j_call: TRBJ2-7
cdr3_nt: TGTGCCAGCAGCTTACTAGCGGGGGTCCCCTACGAGCAGTACTTC
cdr3_aa: CASSLLAGVPYEQYF

d_call: -
cdr3_length: 13
v_call: TRBV18
clone_size: -
j_call: TRBJ1-4
cdr3_nt: TGTGCCAGCTCACCGGGCGGTAATGAAAAACTGTTTTTT
cdr3_aa: CASSPGGNEKLFF

d_call: -
cdr3_length: 13
v_call: TRBV12-5
clone_size: few
j_call: TRBJ2-7
cdr3_nt: TGTGCTAGTGGTTTGGTAAGCCGGGGCGAGCAGTACTTC
cdr3_aa: CASGLVSRGEQYF

d_call: -
cdr3_length: 12
v_call: TRBV28
clone_size: -
j_call: TRBJ2-5
cdr3_nt: TGTGCCAGCCTCGATGGCCAAGAGACCCAGTACTTC
cdr3_aa: CASLDGQETQYF

d_call: TRBD2
cdr3_length: 13
v_call: TRBV10-1
clone_size: -
j_call: TRBJ2-7
cdr3_nt: TGCGCCAGCAGCGCCAGCGGGAGGTCAGAGCAGTACTTC
cdr3_aa: CASSASGRSEQYF

d_call: -
cdr3_length: 15
v_call: TRBV10-1
clone_size: -
j_call: TRBJ2-1
cdr3_nt: TGCGCCAGCAGTGAAGGTACGGGAGCCCGGAATGAGCAGTTCTTC
cdr3_aa: CASSEGTGARNEQFF

d_call: -
cdr3_length: 13
v_call: TRBV9
clone_size: -
j_call: TRBJ1-3
cdr3_nt: TGTGCCAGCAGCGGGGAAGCTGGAAACACCATATATTTT
cdr3_aa: CASSGEAGNTIYF

d_call: -
cdr3_length: 17
v_call: TRBV27
clone_size: -
j_call: TRBJ2-2
cdr3_nt: TGTGCCAGCAGTTCCCCAGGGACCCCCGGGAACACCGGGGAGCTGTTTTTT
cdr3_aa: CASSSPGTPGNTGELFF

d_call: TRBD1
cdr3_length: 13
v_call: TRBV29-1
clone_size: -
j_call: TRBJ2-5
cdr3_nt: TGCAGCGTTGCCGGACAGGCCCCAGAGACCCAGTACTTC
cdr3_aa: CSVAGQAPETQYF

d_call: -
cdr3_length: 14
v_call: TRBV6-5
clone_size: -
j_call: TRBJ2-2
cdr3_nt: TGTGCCACCGCAACGACGGGGAACACCGGGGAGCTGTTTTTT
cdr3_aa: CATATTGNTGELFF

d_call: TRBD2
cdr3_length: 15
v_call: TRBV7-2
clone_size: -
j_call: TRBJ2-3
cdr3_nt: TGTGCCAGCAGCGCGGGGGACGGAGACACAGATACGCAGTATTTT
cdr3_aa: CASSAGDGDTDTQYF

d_call: TRBD1
cdr3_length: 16
v_call: TRBV19
clone_size: -
j_call: TRBJ2-4
cdr3_nt: TGTGCCAGTAGTATAGTGGCCCGACAGGGACGGAACATTCAGTACTTC
cdr3_aa: CASSIVARQGRNIQYF

d_call: -
cdr3_length: 15
v_call: TRBV4-1
clone_size: -
j_call: TRBJ2-3
cdr3_nt: TGCGCCAGCAGCCTCGGGGGACAGATCACAGATACGCAGTATTTT
cdr3_aa: CASSLGGQITDTQYF

d_call: -
cdr3_length: 14
v_call: TRBV21-1
clone_size: few
j_call: TRBJ2-7
cdr3_nt: TGTGCCAGCAGCAAAACTTCGGGGGGGGACGAGCAGTACTTC
cdr3_aa: CASSKTSGGDEQYF

d_call: -
cdr3_length: 13
v_call: TRBV11-1
clone_size: -
j_call: TRBJ1-1
cdr3_nt: TGTGCCAGCAGCTTGCAGGGGAACACTGAAGCTTTCTTT
cdr3_aa: CASSLQGNTEAFF

d_call: TRBD2
cdr3_length: 13
v_call: TRBV4-1
clone_size: -
j_call: TRBJ2-7
cdr3_nt: TGCGCCAGCAGCCGGACTAGCTCCTACGAGCAGTACTTC
cdr3_aa: CASSRTSSYEQYF

d_call: TRBD1
cdr3_length: 16
v_call: TRBV15
clone_size: -
j_call: TRBJ1-4
cdr3_nt: TGTGCCACCAGCAGAGTTTTGACAGGGGTTGGCGAAAAACTGTTTTTT
cdr3_aa: CATSRVLTGVGEKLFF

d_call: -
cdr3_length: 11
v_call: TRBV30
clone_size: -
j_call: TRBJ2-6
cdr3_nt: TGTGCCTGGACTGGGGCCAACGTCCTGACTTTC
cdr3_aa: CAWTGANVLTF

d_call: -
cdr3_length: 13
v_call: TRBV29-1
clone_size: -
j_call: TRBJ2-7
cdr3_nt: TGCAGCGTTGAAGGAGGAGCTTACGGCGAGCAGTACTTC
cdr3_aa: CSVEGGAYGEQYF

d_call: TRBD1
cdr3_length: 14
v_call: TRBV6-4
clone_size: -
j_call: TRBJ1-1
cdr3_nt: TGTGCCAGCAGTCAGCGGACAGGGGGCACTGAAGCTTTCTTT
cdr3_aa: CASSQRTGGTEAFF

d_call: -
cdr3_length: 18
v_call: TRBV27
clone_size: -
j_call: TRBJ2-6
cdr3_nt: TGTGCCAGTCCGGCTGGGTCGCCGCCCCCCTCTGGGGCCAACGTCCTGACTTTC
cdr3_aa: CASPAGSPPPSGANVLTF

d_call: -
cdr3_length: 19
v_call: TRBV5-5
clone_size: -
j_call: TRBJ2-1
cdr3_nt: TGTGCCAGCAGCGCGAGAGCAGGGTTTGGGGCATCTACCTACAATGAGCAGTTCTTC
cdr3_aa: CASSARAGFGASTYNEQFF

d_call: -
cdr3_length: 13
v_call: TRBV6-5
clone_size: -
j_call: TRBJ2-1
cdr3_nt: TGTGCCAGCGCAAAGCTGGTGCTCAATGAGCAGTTCTTC
cdr3_aa: CASAKLVLNEQFF

d_call: TRBD1
cdr3_length: 15
v_call: TRBV27
clone_size: -
j_call: TRBJ1-1
cdr3_nt: TGTGCCAGCAGTTTCCAGGGGGAGGGGTACACTGAAGCTTTCTTT
cdr3_aa: CASSFQGEGYTEAFF

d_call: TRBD1
cdr3_length: 16
v_call: TRBV7-9
clone_size: -
j_call: TRBJ1-2
cdr3_nt: TGTGCCAGCAGCTTAGAGTGGAGGACGACAGGGACCGGCTACACCTTC
cdr3_aa: CASSLEWRTTGTGYTF

d_call: -
cdr3_length: 14
v_call: TRBV7-2
clone_size: -
j_call: TRBJ2-3
cdr3_nt: TGTGCCAGCAGCCGGGTAGCGAGCACAGATACGCAGTATTTT
cdr3_aa: CASSRVASTDTQYF

d_call: TRBD1
cdr3_length: 14
v_call: TRBV29-1
clone_size: few
j_call: TRBJ2-7
cdr3_nt: TGCAGCGTTCAACCGGGACAGGGAGCCTACGAGCAGTACTTC
cdr3_aa: CSVQPGQGAYEQYF

d_call: -
cdr3_length: 15
v_call: TRBV25-1
clone_size: -
j_call: TRBJ1-4
cdr3_nt: TGTGCCAGCAGTGAATTCTGGGGCTTTAATGAAAAACTGTTTTTT
cdr3_aa: CASSEFWGFNEKLFF